This T cell receptor beta chain was captured by sequencing in a study of tumor-infiltrating lymphocytes in primary liver carcinoma. Turning to the study itself: Male and female patients aged 30 to 69 years made up the cohort. Sequencing of the samples generated roughly 3.65 to 7.13 million productive TCRbeta reads, with similar yields across tissue types.

Scientists recovered RNA and DNA together from around 20-30 mg of unsorted bulk tissue. With chronic HBV infection, the patients were also treatment-naive. The study's findings and limits: Researchers found tumor-adjacent and tumor-blood pairs overlapped less than tumor region pairs.

Using a constant-region primer together with ProtoScript II reverse transcriptase, TCR beta cDNA was made from 450 to 600 ng of total RNA. TCR beta libraries came from three nested multiplex PCR rounds using slightly modified ARM-PCR. The first two PCR rounds used TRBV1-TRBV30 forward primers with a C-beta reverse primer, roughly 10 cycles each. TCRdb itself ran the multiplex PCR reads through MiXCR, one entry per CDR3 protein. This sample has 75,000 to 80,000 distinct CDR3 sequences, with approximately 70% found just once. CDR3 length equals 16 residues. The germline V gene encodes CDR1 MNHEY and CDR2 SVGAGI. V lost 4 bases and J lost 7; bases outside the gene matches: 9. Notes on this clonotype: The antigen is undetermined. The conserved closing phenylalanine or tryptophan is absent in this CDR3, likely reflecting a read error.

The chain couples TRBV6-5 to TRBJ2-2, with TRBD1 identical over 10 bases. The specimen sequenced was tumor-adjacent normal liver tissue. The sequence derives from a middle-aged man with primary liver carcinoma and hepatitis B virus infection. The CDR3 reads CASSSETGGKFGELFS. The CDR3 coding sequence is TGTGCCAGCAGTTCCGAGACAGGGGGCAAGTTCGGGGAGCTGTTTTCT.